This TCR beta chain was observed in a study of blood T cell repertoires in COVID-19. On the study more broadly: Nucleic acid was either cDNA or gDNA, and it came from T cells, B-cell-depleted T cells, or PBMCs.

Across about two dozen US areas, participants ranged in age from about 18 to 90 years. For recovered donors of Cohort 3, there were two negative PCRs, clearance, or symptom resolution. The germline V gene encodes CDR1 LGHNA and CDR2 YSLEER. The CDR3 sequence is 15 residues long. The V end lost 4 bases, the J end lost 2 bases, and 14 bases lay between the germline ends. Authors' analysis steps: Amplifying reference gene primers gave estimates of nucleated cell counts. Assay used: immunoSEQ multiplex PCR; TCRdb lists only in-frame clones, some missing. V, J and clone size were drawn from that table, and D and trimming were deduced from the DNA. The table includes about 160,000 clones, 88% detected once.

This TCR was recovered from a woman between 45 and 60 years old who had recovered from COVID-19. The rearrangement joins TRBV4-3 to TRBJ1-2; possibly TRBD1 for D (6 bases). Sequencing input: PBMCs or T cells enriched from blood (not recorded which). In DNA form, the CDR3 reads TGCGCCAGCAGCCCGAGGGGGGGGCGAAACTATGGCTACACCTTC. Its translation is CASSPRGGRNYGYTF.